Following are 6 T cell receptor beta chains from one sample sequenced in a study of shared clonotypes between healthy human individuals. TCRdb's table, derived via immunoSEQ multiplex PCR, lists solely in-frame clones and lacks some. The data contain around 500,000 clones, almost 80% of them singletons. Sample: PBMCs. These receptors all stem from a woman aged 35 to 49 in good health. Some clones in this sample may be carry-over from other donors' samples.

The chain carries TRBV30 and TRBJ2-2, with TRBD1 as a possible D gene (5 bases). V was pared by 3 bases and J by 4 bases, with 15 bases between. Germline V gene sequence: CDR1 GTSNPN, CDR2 SVGIG (reference sequence). The CDR3 is 15 amino acids. This chain's CDR3 is CAWSPGTGPTGELFF. In nucleotides, the CDR3 is TGTGCCTGGAGCCCGGGCACAGGTCCCACCGGGGAGCTGTTTTTT. Looking up the rest from reference TRBV30 and TRBJ2-2 gives the full variable domain: SQTIHQWPATLVQPVGSPLSLECTVEGTSNPNLYWYRQAAGRGLQLLFYSVGIGQISSEVPQNLSASRPQDRQFILSSKKLLLSDSGFYLCAWSPGTGPTGELFFGEGSRLTVL.

The chain uses TRBV7-3 and TRBJ1-2; D possibly corresponds to TRBD1 (5 bases). Germline-derived CDR1 and CDR2 are SGHTA and FQGTGA. The CDR3 spans 14 residues. The germline V and J ends were trimmed by 0 bases and 3 bases, with 8 bases remaining between them. The CDR3 DNA sequence: TGTGCCAGCAGCTTAACTTCAGGGTACTATGGCTACACCTTC. This gives the protein CASSLTSGYYGYTF.

The V and J genes are TRBV10-3 and TRBJ2-1; 14 bases align to TRBD2. The germline V gene has CDR1 ENHRY and CDR2 SYGVKD. With V trimmed by 3 bases and J by 9 bases, 7 bases remained unmatched. The CDR3 is 16 amino acids. In nucleotides, the CDR3 is TGTGCCATCAGTGATGGGGGGACTAGCGGGAGCACTGAGCAGTTCTTC. Translating gives CAISDGGTSGSTEQFF.

The CDR3 sequence is CASSSRPYEQYF. The DNA of the CDR3 is TGTGCCAGCAGTTCTAGGCCCTACGAGCAGTACTTC. This rearrangement joins TRBV7-2 to TRBJ2-7; D gene ambiguous. V gave up 6 bases and J gave up 2 bases, with 8 bases separating them. The length of the CDR3 is 12 residues. The germline gives CDR1 SGHTA, CDR2 FQGNSA.

This rearrangement joins TRBV6-6 to TRBJ1-1, with TRBD1 identical over 8 bases. Trimming removed 5 bases from V and 1 base from J; junction bases left unmatched: 3. The CDR3 covers 14 residues. Germline CDR1 reads MNHNY; CDR2 reads SVGAGI (reference sequence). CDR3 sequence reads: CASSTTGENTEAFF. In nucleotides, the CDR3 is TGTGCCAGCAGTACGACAGGGGAGAACACTGAAGCTTTCTTT.

The chain links TRBV4-1 to TRBJ1-1; D perhaps matches TRBD1 (6 bases). CDR3 length equals 16 residues. Looked up from germline, CDR1 is MGHRA and CDR2 is YSYEKL. Trimming pared 3 bases from V and 0 bases from J, leaving 14 bases between. In DNA form, the CDR3 reads TGCGCCAGCAGCCATCCCAGGGACACCCTGAACACTGAAGCTTTCTTT. Its protein is CASSHPRDTLNTEAFF.